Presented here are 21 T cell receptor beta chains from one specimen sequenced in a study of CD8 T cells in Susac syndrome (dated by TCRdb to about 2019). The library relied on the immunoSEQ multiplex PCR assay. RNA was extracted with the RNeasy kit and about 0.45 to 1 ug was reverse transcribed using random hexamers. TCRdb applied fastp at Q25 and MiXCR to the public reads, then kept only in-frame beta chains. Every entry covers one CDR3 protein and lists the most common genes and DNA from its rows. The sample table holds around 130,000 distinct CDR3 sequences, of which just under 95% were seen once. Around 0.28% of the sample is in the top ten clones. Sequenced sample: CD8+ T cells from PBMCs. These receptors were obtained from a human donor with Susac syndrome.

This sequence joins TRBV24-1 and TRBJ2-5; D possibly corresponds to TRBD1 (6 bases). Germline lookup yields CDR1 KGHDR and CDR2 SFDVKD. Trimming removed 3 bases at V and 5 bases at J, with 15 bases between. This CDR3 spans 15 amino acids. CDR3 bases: TGTGCCACCAGTGATGCAGGGGAGTCTACCGAGACCCAGTACTTC. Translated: CATSDAGESTETQYF.

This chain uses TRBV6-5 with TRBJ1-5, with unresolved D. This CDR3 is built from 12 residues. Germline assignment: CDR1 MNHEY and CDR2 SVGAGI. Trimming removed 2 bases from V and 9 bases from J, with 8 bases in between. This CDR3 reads CASSYRGGPQHF. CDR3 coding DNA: TGTGCCAGCAGTTACCGCGGCGGGCCCCAGCATTTT.

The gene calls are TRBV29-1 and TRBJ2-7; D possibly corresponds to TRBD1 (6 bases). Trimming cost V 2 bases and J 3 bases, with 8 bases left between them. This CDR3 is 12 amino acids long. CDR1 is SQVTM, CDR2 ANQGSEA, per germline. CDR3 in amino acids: CSVERQDYEQYF. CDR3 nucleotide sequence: TGCAGCGTTGAAAGACAGGACTACGAGCAGTACTTC.

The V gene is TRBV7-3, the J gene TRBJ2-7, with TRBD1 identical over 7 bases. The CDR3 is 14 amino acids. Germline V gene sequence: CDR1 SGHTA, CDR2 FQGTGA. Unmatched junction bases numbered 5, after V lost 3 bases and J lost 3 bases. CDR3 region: CASSFRDSLYEQYF. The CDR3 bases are TGTGCCAGCAGCTTCCGGGACAGCCTCTACGAGCAGTACTTC.

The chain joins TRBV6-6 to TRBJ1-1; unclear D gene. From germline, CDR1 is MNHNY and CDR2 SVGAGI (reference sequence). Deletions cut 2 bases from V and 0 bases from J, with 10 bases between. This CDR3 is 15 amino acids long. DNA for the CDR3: TGTGCCAGCAGTTACGGTGGGGTTATGAACACTGAAGCTTTCTTT. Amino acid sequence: CASSYGGVMNTEAFF.

CDR3 region: CASNLQGAYNEQFF. CDR3 nucleotide sequence: TGTGCCAGCAACCTTCAGGGTGCCTACAATGAGCAGTTCTTC. The chain carries TRBV12-3 or TRBV12-4 and TRBJ2-1; D possibly corresponds to TRBD1 (5 bases). This CDR3 is built from 14 residues. Trimming shortened V by 7 bases and J by 2 bases, and 12 bases separated the two germline ends.

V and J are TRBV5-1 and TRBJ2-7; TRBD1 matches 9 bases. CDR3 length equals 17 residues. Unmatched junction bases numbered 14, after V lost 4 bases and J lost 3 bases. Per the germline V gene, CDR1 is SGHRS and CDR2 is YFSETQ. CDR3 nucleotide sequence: TGCGCCAGCAGCGTATACATCACAGGGGGCACCCTCTACGAGCAGTACTTC. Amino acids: CASSVYITGGTLYEQYF.

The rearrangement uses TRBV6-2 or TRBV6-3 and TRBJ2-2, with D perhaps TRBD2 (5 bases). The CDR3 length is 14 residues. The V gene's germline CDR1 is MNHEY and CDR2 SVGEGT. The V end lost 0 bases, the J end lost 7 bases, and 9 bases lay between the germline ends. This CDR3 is CASSYSAGRGELFF. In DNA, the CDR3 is TGTGCCAGCAGTTACTCCGCGGGTCGCGGGGAGCTGTTTTTT.

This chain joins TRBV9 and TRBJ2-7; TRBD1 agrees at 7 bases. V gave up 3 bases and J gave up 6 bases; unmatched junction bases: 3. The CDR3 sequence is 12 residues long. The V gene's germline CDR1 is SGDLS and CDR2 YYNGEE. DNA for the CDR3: TGTGCCAGCAGCGACCAGGGGGTCGAGCAGTACTTC. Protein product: CASSDQGVEQYF.

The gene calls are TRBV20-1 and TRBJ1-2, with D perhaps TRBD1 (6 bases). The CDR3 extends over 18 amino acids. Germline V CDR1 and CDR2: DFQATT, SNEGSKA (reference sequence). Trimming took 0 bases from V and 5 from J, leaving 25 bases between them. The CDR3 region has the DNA TGCAGTGCTAGAGATGGGACAAGTTTGGGGCTCCCCTTGTATGGCTACACCTTC. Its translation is CSARDGTSLGLPLYGYTF.

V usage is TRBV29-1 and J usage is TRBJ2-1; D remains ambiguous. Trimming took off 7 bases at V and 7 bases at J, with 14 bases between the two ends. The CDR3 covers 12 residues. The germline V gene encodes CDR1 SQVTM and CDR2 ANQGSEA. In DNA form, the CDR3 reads TGCAGCGCTCCGGCCCAAGGGAATGAGCAGTTCTTC. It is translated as CSAPAQGNEQFF.

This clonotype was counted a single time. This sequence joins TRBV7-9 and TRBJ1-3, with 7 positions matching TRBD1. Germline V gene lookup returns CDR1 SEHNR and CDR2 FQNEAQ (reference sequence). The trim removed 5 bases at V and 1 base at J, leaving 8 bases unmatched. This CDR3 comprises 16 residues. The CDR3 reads CASSPFVTGSGNTIYF. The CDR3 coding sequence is TGTGCCAGCAGCCCCTTTGTGACAGGGTCTGGAAACACCATATATTTT.

The CDR3 region is CASSQNRGNHEQYF. CDR3 nucleotides: TGCGCCAGCAGCCAAAACAGGGGTAACCACGAGCAGTACTTC. This chain connects TRBV4-1 to TRBJ2-7; 7 bases line up with TRBD1. V lost 2 bases to trimming and J lost 5 bases; unmatched junction nucleotides: 6. CDR3 length: 14 amino acids. Germline-derived CDR1 and CDR2 are MGHRA and YSYEKL.

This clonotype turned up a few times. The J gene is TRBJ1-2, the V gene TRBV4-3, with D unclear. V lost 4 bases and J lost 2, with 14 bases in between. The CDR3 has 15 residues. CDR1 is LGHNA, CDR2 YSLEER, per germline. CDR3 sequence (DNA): TGCGCCAGCAGCCCGACTGCTGAGGCGAACTATGGCTACACCTTC. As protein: CASSPTAEANYGYTF.

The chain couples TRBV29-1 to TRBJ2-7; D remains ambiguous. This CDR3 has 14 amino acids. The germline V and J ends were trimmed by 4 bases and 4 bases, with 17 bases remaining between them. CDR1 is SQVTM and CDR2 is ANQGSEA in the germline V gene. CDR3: CSVADWTGPYEQYF. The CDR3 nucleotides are TGCAGCGTTGCTGATTGGACCGGCCCGTACGAGCAGTACTTC.

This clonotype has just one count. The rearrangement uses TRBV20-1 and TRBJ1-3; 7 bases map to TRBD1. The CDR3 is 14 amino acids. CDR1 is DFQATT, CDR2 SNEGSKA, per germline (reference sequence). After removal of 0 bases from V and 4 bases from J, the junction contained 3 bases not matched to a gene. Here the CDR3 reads CSAREQGTGNTIYF. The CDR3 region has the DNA TGCAGTGCTAGAGAACAGGGGACAGGAAACACCATATATTTT.

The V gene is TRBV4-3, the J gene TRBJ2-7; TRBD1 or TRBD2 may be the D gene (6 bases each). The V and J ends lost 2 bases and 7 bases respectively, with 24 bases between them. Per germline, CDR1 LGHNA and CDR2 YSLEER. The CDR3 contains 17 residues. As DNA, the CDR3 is TGCGCCAGCAGCCAATCCCGGGGGCGCATTACGGGGTCGGAGCAGTACTTC. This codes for CASSQSRGRITGSEQYF.

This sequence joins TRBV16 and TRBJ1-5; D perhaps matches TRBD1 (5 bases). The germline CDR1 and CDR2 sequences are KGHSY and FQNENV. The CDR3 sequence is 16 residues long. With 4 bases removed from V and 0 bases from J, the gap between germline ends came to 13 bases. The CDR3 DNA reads TGTGCCAGCAGCCGCGGGGCCGCTACTAGCAATCAGCCCCAGCATTTT. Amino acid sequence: CASSRGAATSNQPQHF. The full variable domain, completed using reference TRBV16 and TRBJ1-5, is GEEVAQTPKHLVRGEGQKAKLYCAPIKGHSYVFWYQQVLKNEFKFLISFQNENVFDETGMPKERFSAKCLPNSPCSLEIQATKLEDSAVYFCASSRGAATSNQPQHFGDGTRLSIL.

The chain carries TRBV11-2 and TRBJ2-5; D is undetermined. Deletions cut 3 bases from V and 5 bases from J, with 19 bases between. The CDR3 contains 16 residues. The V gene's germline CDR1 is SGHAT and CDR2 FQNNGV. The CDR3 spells CASSFDPGSTEETQYF. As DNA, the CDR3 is TGTGCCAGCAGCTTCGACCCTGGCAGTACGGAGGAGACCCAGTACTTC.

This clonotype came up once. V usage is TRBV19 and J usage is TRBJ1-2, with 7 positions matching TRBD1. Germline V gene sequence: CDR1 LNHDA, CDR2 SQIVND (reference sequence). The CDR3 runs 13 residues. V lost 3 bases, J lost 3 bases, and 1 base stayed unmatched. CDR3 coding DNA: TGTGCCAGTAGTATCGGGACAGACTATGGCTACACCTTC. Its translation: CASSIGTDYGYTF. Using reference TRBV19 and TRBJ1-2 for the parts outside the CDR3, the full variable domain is DGGITQSPKYLFRKEGQNVTLSCEQNLNHDAMYWYRQDPGQGLRLIYYSQIVNDFQKGDIAEGYSVSREKKESFPLTVTSAQKNPTAFYLCASSIGTDYGYTFGSGTRLTVV.

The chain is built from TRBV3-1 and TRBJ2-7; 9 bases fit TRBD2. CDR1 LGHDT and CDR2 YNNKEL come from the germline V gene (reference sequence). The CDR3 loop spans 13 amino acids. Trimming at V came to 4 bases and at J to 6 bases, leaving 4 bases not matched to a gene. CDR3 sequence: CASSRGLAGEQYF. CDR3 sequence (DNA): TGTGCCAGCAGCCGGGGACTAGCTGGCGAGCAGTACTTC.